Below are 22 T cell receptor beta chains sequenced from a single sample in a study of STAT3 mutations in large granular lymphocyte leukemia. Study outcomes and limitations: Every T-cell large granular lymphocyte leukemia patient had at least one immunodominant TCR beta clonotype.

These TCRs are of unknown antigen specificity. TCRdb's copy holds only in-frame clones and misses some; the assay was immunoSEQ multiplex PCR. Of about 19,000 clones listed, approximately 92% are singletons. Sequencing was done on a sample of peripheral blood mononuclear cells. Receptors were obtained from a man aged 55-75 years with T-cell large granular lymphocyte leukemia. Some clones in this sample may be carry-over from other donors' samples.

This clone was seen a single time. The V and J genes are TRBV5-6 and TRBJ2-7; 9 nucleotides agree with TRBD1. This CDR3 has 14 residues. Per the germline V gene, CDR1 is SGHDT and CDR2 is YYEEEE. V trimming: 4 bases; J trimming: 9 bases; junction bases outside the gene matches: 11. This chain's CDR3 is CASSERGTGTGQYF. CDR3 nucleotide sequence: TGTGCCAGCAGCGAGAGGGGGACAGGGACGGGGCAGTACTTC.

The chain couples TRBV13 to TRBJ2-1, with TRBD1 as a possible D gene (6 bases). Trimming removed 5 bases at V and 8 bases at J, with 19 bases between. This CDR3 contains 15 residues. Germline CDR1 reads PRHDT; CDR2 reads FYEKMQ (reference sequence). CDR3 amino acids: CASSQYLQGKDEQFF. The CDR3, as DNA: TGTGCCAGCAGCCAATACTTACAGGGTAAGGATGAGCAGTTCTTC.

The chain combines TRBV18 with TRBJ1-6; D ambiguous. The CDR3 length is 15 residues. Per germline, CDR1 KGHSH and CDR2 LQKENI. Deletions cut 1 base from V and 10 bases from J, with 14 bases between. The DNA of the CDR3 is TGTGCCAGCTCACCACTGGGTGACAAGTTATCACCCCTCCACTTT. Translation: CASSPLGDKLSPLHF.

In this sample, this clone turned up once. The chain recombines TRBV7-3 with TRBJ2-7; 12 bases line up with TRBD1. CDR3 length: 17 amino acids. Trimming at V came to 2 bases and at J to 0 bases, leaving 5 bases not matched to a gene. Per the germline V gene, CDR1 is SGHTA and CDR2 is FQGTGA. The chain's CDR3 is CASSLGTGGPTSYEQYF. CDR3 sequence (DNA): TGTGCCAGCAGCTTAGGGACAGGGGGCCCAACCTCCTACGAGCAGTACTTC.

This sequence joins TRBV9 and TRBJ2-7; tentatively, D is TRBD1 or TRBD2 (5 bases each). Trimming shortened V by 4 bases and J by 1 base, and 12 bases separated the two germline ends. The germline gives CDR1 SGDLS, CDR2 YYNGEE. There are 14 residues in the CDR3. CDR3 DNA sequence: TGTGCCAGCAGCAATCGGGACGGGTCCTACGAGCAGTACTTC. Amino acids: CASSNRDGSYEQYF.

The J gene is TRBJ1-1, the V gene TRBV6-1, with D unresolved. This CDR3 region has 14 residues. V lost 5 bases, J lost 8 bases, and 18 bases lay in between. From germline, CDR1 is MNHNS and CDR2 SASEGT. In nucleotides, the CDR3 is TGTGCCAGCAGTTCTCTACTGAGAAATGGCGAAGCTTTCTTT. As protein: CASSSLLRNGEAFF.

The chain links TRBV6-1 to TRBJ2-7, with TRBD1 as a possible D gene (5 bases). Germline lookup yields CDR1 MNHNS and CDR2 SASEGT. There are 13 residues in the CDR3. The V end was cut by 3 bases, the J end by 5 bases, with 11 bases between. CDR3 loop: CASSEQGQNEQYF. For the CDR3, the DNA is TGTGCCAGCAGTGAGCAGGGTCAGAACGAGCAGTACTTC.

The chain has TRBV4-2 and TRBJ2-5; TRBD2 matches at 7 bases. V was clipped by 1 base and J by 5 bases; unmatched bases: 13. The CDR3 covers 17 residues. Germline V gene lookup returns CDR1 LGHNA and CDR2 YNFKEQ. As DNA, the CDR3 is TGTGCCAGCAGCCAAGTGAGCCTAGCGGACCTAGGGGAGACCCAGTACTTC. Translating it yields CASSQVSLADLGETQYF.

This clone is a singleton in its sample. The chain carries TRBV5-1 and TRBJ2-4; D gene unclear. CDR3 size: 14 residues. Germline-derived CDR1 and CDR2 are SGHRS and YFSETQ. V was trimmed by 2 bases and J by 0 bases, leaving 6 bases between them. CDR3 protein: CASSFNLAKNIQYF. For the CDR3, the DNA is TGCGCCAGCAGCTTCAACCTAGCCAAAAACATTCAGTACTTC.

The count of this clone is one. The CDR3 spells CASRLQGMNTEAFF. For the CDR3, the DNA is TGTGCCAGCAGACTACAGGGCATGAACACTGAAGCTTTCTTT. The chain uses TRBV6-5 and TRBJ1-1, with D possibly TRBD1 on 6 matching bases. The CDR3 is 14 amino acids. Germline CDR1 reads MNHEY; CDR2 reads SVGAGI. Trimming pared 6 bases from V and 0 bases from J, leaving 11 bases between.

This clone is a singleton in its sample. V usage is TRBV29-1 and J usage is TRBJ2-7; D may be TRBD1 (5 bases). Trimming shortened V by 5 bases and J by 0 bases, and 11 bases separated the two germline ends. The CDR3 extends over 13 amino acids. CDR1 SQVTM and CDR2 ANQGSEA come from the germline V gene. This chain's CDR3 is CSVRWGDSYEQYF. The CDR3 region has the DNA TGCAGCGTTCGATGGGGCGACTCCTACGAGCAGTACTTC.

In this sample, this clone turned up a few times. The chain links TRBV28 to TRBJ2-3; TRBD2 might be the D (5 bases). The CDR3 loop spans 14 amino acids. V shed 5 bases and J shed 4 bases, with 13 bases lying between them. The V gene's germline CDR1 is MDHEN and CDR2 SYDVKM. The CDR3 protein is CASSTPSRADTQYF. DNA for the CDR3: TGTGCCAGCAGTACGCCTAGCCGGGCAGATACGCAGTATTTT.

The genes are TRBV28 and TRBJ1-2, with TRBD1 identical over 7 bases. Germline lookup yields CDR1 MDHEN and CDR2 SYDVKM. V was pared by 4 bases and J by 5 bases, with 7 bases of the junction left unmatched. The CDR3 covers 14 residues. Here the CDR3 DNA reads TGTGCCAGCAGTTACCAGACAGGGAGGTATGGCTACACCTTC. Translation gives CASSYQTGRYGYTF.

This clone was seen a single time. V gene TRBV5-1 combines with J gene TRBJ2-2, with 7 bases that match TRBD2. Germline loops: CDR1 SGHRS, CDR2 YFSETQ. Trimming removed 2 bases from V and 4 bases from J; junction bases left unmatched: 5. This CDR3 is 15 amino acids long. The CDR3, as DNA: TGCGCCAGCAGCTTCGAGCTAGCGGTCACCGGGGAGCTGTTTTTT. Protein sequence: CASSFELAVTGELFF.

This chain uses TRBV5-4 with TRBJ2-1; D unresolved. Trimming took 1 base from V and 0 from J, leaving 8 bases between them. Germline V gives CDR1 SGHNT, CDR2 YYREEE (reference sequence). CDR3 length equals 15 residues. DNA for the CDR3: TGTGCCAGCAGCTTGATTCCGAGCTCCTACAATGAGCAGTTCTTC. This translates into CASSLIPSSYNEQFF.

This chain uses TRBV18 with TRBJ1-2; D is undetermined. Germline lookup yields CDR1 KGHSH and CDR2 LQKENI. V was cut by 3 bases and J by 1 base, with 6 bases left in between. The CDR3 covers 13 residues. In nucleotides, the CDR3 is TGTGCCAGCTCACCCGGAGTTAACTATGGCTACACCTTC. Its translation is CASSPGVNYGYTF.

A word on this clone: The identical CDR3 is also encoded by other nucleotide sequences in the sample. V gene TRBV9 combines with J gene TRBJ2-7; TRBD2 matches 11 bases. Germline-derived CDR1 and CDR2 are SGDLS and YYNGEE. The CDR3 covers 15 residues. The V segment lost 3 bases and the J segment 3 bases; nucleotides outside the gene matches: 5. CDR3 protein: CASSAATSGSYEQYF. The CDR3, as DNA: TGTGCCAGCAGCGCTGCCACTAGCGGGAGCTACGAGCAGTACTTC.

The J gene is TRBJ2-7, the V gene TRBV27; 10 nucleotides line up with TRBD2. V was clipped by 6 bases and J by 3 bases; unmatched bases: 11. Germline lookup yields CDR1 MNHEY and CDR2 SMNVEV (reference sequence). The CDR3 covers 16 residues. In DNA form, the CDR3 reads TGTGCCAGCAGGCCCGGCCTAGCGGGAGTTAACTACGAGCAGTACTTC. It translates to CASRPGLAGVNYEQYF.

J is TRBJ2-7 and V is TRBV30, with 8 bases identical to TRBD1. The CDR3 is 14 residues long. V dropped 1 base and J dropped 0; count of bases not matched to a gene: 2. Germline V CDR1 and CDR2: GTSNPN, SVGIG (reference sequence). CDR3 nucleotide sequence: TGTGCCTGGAGTGGGACAGGGACCTCCTACGAGCAGTACTTC. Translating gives CAWSGTGTSYEQYF.

CDR3: CASSSIPGWSTEAFF. The CDR3 bases are TGCGCCAGCAGCTCCATACCAGGGTGGAGCACTGAAGCTTTCTTT. The gene calls are TRBV5-1 and TRBJ1-1, with D possibly being TRBD1 (5 bases). This CDR3 region has 15 residues. Trimming took 3 bases from V and 4 from J, leaving 16 bases between them. Germline V gene data show CDR1 as SGHRS and CDR2 as YFSETQ.

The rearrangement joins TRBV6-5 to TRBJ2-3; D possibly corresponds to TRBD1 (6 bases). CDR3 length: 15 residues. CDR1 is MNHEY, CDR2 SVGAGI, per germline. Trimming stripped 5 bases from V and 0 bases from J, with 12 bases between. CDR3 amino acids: CASSRTVTSTDTQYF. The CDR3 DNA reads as TGTGCCAGCAGTCGGACAGTAACTAGCACAGATACGCAGTATTTT.

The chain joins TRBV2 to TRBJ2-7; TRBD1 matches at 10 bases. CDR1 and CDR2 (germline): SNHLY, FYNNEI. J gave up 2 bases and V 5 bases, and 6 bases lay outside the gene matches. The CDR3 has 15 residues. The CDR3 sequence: CASSSRDRGPYEQYF. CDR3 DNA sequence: TGTGCCAGCAGTTCCCGGGACAGGGGTCCCTACGAGCAGTACTTC.